This T cell receptor (beta chain) came from a study of OX40 agonist ivuxolimab in advanced cancers. The cohort excluded patients with autoimmune disease history or systemic immunosuppression. Concerning this clone itself: Its antigen is unknown.

Sequencing was performed with immunoSEQ multiplex PCR; in TCRdb, only in-frame clones are kept and a portion is missing. The repertoire includes roughly 87,000 clones, roughly 88% of them detected once, and 0.71% sits in the top ten. Regarding the study as a whole: Blood T cells, both CD4+ and CD8+, expanded clonally by week 6 at 0.1 to 3.0 mg/kg.

This TCR was recovered from an adult with an advanced solid tumor such as melanoma, head and neck, liver or kidney cancer. The sample consisted of CD4+ or CD8+ T cells sorted from blood, taken in a trial of the OX40 agonist ivuxolimab.

CDR3 region: CASSLRVAAATGELFF. The CDR3 bases are TGTGCCAGCAGCTTAAGGGTTGCAGCGGCCACCGGGGAGCTGTTTTTT. The chain couples TRBV7-2 to TRBJ2-2, with a weak D call TRBD2 (5 bases). The germline V gene has CDR1 SGHTA and CDR2 FQGNSA. The CDR3 spans 16 residues. Trimming removed 2 bases from V and 4 bases from J, with 14 bases in between.